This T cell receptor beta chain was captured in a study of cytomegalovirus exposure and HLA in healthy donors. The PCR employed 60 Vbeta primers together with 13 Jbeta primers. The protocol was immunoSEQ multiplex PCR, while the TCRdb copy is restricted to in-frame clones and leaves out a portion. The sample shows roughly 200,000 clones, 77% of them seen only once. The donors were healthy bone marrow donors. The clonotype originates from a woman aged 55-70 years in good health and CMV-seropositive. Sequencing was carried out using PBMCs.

The CDR3 reads CSASQAYEQYF. The CDR3 nucleotides are TGCAGTGCTAGCCAGGCCTACGAGCAGTACTTC. The V call is TRBV20-1, the J call TRBJ2-7; D not certain. Trimming removed 3 bases at V and 2 bases at J, with 5 bases between. The CDR3 has 11 residues. Germline V gene lookup returns CDR1 DFQATT and CDR2 SNEGSKA (reference sequence).